The sequence of this T cell receptor beta chain was determined in a study of Graves' ophthalmopathy and Graves' hyperthyroidism. This clonotype was recorded many times. Antigen: not known. Diagnoses were established from clinical symptoms, serum thyroxine, TRAb, thyroid ultrasound and orbital computed tomography. Researchers took RNA transcripts and amplified TCR beta CDR3 regions from them. Scientists carried out first-round RT-PCR using HTBI primers and then a second-round multiplex PCR. TCRdb reanalysed the multiplex PCR reads using MiXCR and keeps one entry per CDR3 protein. The sample has around 470,000 distinct CDR3 sequences; roughly 14% are singletons. The CDR3 length is 14 residues. CDR1 and CDR2 from the germline V gene are MNHNS and SASEGT. V was pared by 4 bases and J by 7 bases, with 11 bases between. General study points: The 13-signature model separated ophthalmopathy from stable hyperthyroidism at roughly 90% sensitivity and around 81% specificity. Most thyroid-expanded clonotypes exceeding 0.001 frequency were also found in blood.

Sequencing used blood. V and J are TRBV6-1 and TRBJ1-6, with D unresolved. This clonotype was obtained from a woman aged 30 to 39 with Graves' ophthalmopathy. CDR3 region: CASSGNGLNSPLHF. CDR3 DNA: TGTGCCAGCAGTGGCAACGGACTGAATTCACCCCTCCACTTT.